This T cell receptor (beta chain) came from a study of molecular identifiers for immune sequencing clone quantification. General study points: Even with 990,000 or so naive cells present, spiked Jurkat TCR RNA from one cell was reportedly detectable.

TCRdb redid the calling of the PCR reads with MiXCR, one entry per CDR3 protein. The table has approximately 590,000 distinct CDR3 sequences, about 25% seen once. The CDR3 is 15 amino acids. The V end lost 3 bases, the J end lost 4 bases, and 15 bases lay between the germline ends. Germline lookup yields CDR1 LGHDT and CDR2 YNNKEL (reference sequence). Note on this clonotype: The antigen is undetermined. A much larger clone sits a single nucleotide away, making a read error possible.

The TCR was taken from a human donor in good health. Some libraries in this study had Jurkat cell RNA spiked in. The chain combines TRBV3-1 with TRBJ1-1, with D perhaps matching TRBD1 (5 bases). Sequencing was carried out using naive CD8+ T cells from blood, with Jurkat cell RNA spiked in. Subset defined: FACS-sorted CD8+CD4-CCR7+CD45RA+ naive T cells. The CDR3 reads CASSHPGTGGTEAFF. In DNA form, the CDR3 reads TGTGCCAGCAGCCATCCCGGGACCGGGGGCACTGAAGCTTTCTTT.